This entry lists 18 T cell receptor beta chains sequenced from one sample in a study of cytomegalovirus exposure and HLA in healthy donors. Vbeta (60) and Jbeta (13) primers were used in the PCR. The data were produced by immunoSEQ multiplex PCR, yet TCRdb's version contains in-frame clones alone and is incomplete. The repertoire holds more than 80,000 clones, around 75% seen once, with around 3% in the top ten. Sequencing was performed on PBMCs. The receptors come from a male donor in good health and CMV-seropositive.

The chain couples TRBV11-2 to TRBJ2-7, with 7 bases that match TRBD2. The CDR3 totals 14 residues. J gave up 8 bases and V 1 base, and 8 bases lay outside the gene matches. Looked up from germline, CDR1 is SGHAT and CDR2 is FQNNGV. The DNA for the CDR3 is TGTGCCAGCAGCTTAGGACTAGCCACACCGCAGCAGTACTTC. Amino acids: CASSLGLATPQQYF.

The chain is built from TRBV5-4 and TRBJ2-7; D unresolved. CDR1 and CDR2 from the germline V gene are SGHNT and YYREEE (reference sequence). V lost 4 bases, J lost 12 bases, and 20 bases lay in between. This CDR3 spans 13 amino acids. The CDR3 region has the DNA TGTGCCAGCAGCGTGGGGTATATTGGCGAGGCGTACTTC. Translation gives CASSVGYIGEAYF.

This clone was picked up a small number of times. The chain joins TRBV11-2 to TRBJ2-7, with 9 bases fitting TRBD2. This CDR3 is 16 amino acids long. Trimming removed 4 bases from V and 4 bases from J; junction bases left unmatched: 11. CDR1 and CDR2 from the germline V gene are SGHAT and FQNNGV. CDR3 in amino acids: CASSSRGRGGAYEQYF. The CDR3 nucleotides are TGTGCCAGCAGCTCTCGGGGACGCGGGGGGGCTTACGAGCAGTACTTC.

V usage is TRBV9 and J usage is TRBJ2-1; D might be TRBD1 (6 bases). Trimming removed 5 bases from V and 3 bases from J, with 12 bases in between. The V gene's germline CDR1 is SGDLS and CDR2 YYNGEE. This CDR3 region has 14 residues. In DNA form, the CDR3 reads TGTGCCAGCAGTGACCGGGACAACTACAATGAGCAGTTCTTC. This sequence encodes CASSDRDNYNEQFF.

The J gene is TRBJ2-3, the V gene TRBV4-3, with D possibly matching TRBD1 (6 bases). The germline V gene encodes CDR1 LGHNA and CDR2 YSLEER. This CDR3 region has 16 residues. Trimming took 5 bases from V and 0 from J, leaving 15 bases between them. The DNA of the CDR3 is TGCGCCAGCAGCGATAGACAGGCTGCTAGCACAGATACGCAGTATTTT. Protein: CASSDRQAASTDTQYF.

The rearrangement links TRBV5-4 to TRBJ1-2; D is perhaps TRBD1 (5 bases). The CDR3 is 16 residues long. In germline, CDR1 is SGHNT, CDR2 YYREEE (reference sequence). Trimming took 3 bases from V and 4 from J, leaving 19 bases between them. The CDR3 loop reads CASSWERRGSSYGYTF. CDR3 in DNA: TGTGCCAGCAGCTGGGAACGACGGGGGTCGAGCTATGGCTACACCTTC.

CDR3 loop: CSATPRNEQYF. The DNA for the CDR3 is TGCAGTGCAACACCTAGAAACGAGCAGTACTTC. This sequence joins TRBV20-1 and TRBJ2-7; D unresolved. Germline V CDR1 and CDR2: DFQATT, SNEGSKA (reference sequence). The CDR3 extends over 11 amino acids. The V gene lost 6 bases and the J gene lost 5 bases, with 11 bases spanning the gap.

V is TRBV7-2 and J is TRBJ2-3; TRBD2 is a possible D gene (6 bases). The CDR3 length is 13 residues. CDR1 is SGHTA, CDR2 FQGNSA, per germline. V dropped 2 bases and J dropped 4 bases, with 7 bases sitting between them. The CDR3 DNA sequence: TGTGCCAGCAGCTTATGGGGGGCAGATACGCAGTATTTT. Encoded protein: CASSLWGADTQYF.

The chain links TRBV10-2 to TRBJ2-7, with 10 bases matching TRBD2. The length of the CDR3 is 14 residues. Looked up from germline, CDR1 is WSHSY and CDR2 is SAAADI. J lost 7 bases, V lost 4 bases, and 7 bases had no gene match. The CDR3 spells CASSVLAGESEQYF. CDR3 coding DNA: TGCGCCAGCAGTGTCCTAGCGGGGGAGTCGGAGCAGTACTTC.

The sample holds a few counts of this clone. This chain links TRBV25-1 with TRBJ1-3; D call uncertain. Germline CDR1 is MGHDK and CDR2 is SYGVNS. Between the trimmed V and J ends, which lost 1 base and 4 bases, there was a span of 2 bases. This CDR3 contains 12 residues. In DNA, the CDR3 is TGTGCCAGCAGTGAATTAGGAAACACCATATATTTT. Translating it yields CASSELGNTIYF.

The gene calls are TRBV30 and TRBJ2-7; possibly TRBD2 for D (6 bases). Germline CDR1 is GTSNPN and CDR2 is SVGIG (reference sequence). This CDR3 is 14 amino acids long. Trimming removed 4 bases at V and 5 bases at J, with 18 bases between. Here the CDR3 reads CAWNRDSSAHEQYF. The CDR3 bases are TGTGCCTGGAACCGGGACTCCAGCGCCCACGAGCAGTACTTC.

V and J are TRBV7-2 and TRBJ2-7; TRBD2 aligns across 8 bases. V was pared by 3 bases and J by 3 bases, with 7 bases of the junction left unmatched. Germline CDR1 and CDR2: SGHTA and FQGNSA. CDR3 length: 15 amino acids. CDR3 coding DNA: TGTGCCAGCAGCTTGAGCGGGAGCGTAGGCTACGAGCAGTACTTC. It codes for CASSLSGSVGYEQYF.

To note about this clone: Germline and junction disagree at one end, which may indicate a read error. The chain has TRBV4-3 and TRBJ1-2; a possible D gene is TRBD1 (6 bases). This CDR3 comprises 16 residues. CDR1 is LGHNA and CDR2 is YSLEER in the germline V gene. Written as DNA, the CDR3 is TGCGCCAGCAGCCAAGATCAGTTCTGGACAGCCTATGGCTACCCCTTC. Translated: CASSQDQFWTAYGYPF.

As for this clone: At one of its ends the junction is not consistent with the germline gene, which may arise from a read error. The chain combines TRBV29-1 with TRBJ2-7, with no clear D. The CDR3 length is 11 residues. Germline V CDR1 and CDR2: SQVTM, ANQGSEA. The CDR3 here is CSVLAGYGQYF. The DNA of the CDR3 is TGCAGCGTCCTTGCAGGTTACGGGCAGTACTTC.

The CDR3 DNA reads TGTGCCAGCAGTCCGATTCATGCCAGGGGTATGGCCACTGAAGCTTTCTTT. This gives the protein CASSPIHARGMATEAFF. V gene TRBV27 combines with J gene TRBJ1-1; D might be TRBD1 (6 bases). Trimming pared 5 bases from V and 4 bases from J, leaving 23 bases between. The germline V gene has CDR1 MNHEY and CDR2 SMNVEV (reference sequence). The CDR3 loop spans 17 amino acids.

The table lists this clone with a few counts. The chain combines TRBV28 with TRBJ2-7; TRBD2 aligns across 11 bases. J lost 3 bases, V lost 5 bases, and 9 bases had no gene match. Germline CDR1 reads MDHEN; CDR2 reads SYDVKM. The CDR3 totals 16 residues. The chain's CDR3 is CASSPGTSGEGYEQYF. Written as DNA, the CDR3 is TGTGCCAGCAGTCCAGGGACTAGCGGAGAGGGCTACGAGCAGTACTTC. The full variable domain, in which reference TRBV28 and TRBJ2-7 provide the parts outside the CDR3, is DVKVTQSSRYLVKRTGEKVFLECVQDMDHENMFWYRQDPGLGLRLIYFSYDVKMKEKGDIPEGYSVSREKKERFSLILESASTNQTSMYLCASSPGTSGEGYEQYFGPGTRLTVT.

V and J are TRBV7-2 and TRBJ1-1, with D maybe TRBD1 (5 bases). The CDR3 has 13 residues. CDR1 is SGHTA, CDR2 FQGNSA, per germline. V was clipped by 5 bases and J by 4 bases, with 11 bases between them. CDR3 nucleotides: TGTGCCAGCAGCGGGGGACTGTTCACTGAAGCTTTCTTT. This encodes CASSGGLFTEAFF.

The J gene is TRBJ2-3, the V gene TRBV29-1, with TRBD1 matching 8 bases. Unmatched junction bases numbered 4, after V lost 4 bases and J lost 4 bases. The CDR3 runs to 13 residues. Germline V gene data show CDR1 as SQVTM and CDR2 as ANQGSEA. The CDR3 DNA follows: TGCAGCGTTGCCAGGGGGCGTGCAGATACGCAGTATTTT. It specifies CSVARGRADTQYF.